One and the same sample provided the 9 T cell receptor beta chains below, sequenced in a study of control samples from healthy donors and cancer patients. Assay used: immunoSEQ multiplex PCR; TCRdb lists only in-frame clones, some missing. The data show tens of thousands of clones, with 88% seen just once and just under 40% held by the top ten. The sequencing sample was made of PBMCs. The receptors were gathered from a man aged 45-65 years with head and neck cancer.

The V and J genes are TRBV4-3 and TRBJ2-6; D might be TRBD2 (5 bases). Trimming left V 1 base short and J 13 bases short, with 20 bases between. CDR1 is LGHNA and CDR2 is YSLEER in the germline V gene. The CDR3 contains 16 residues. This CDR3 is CASSQVIRESAWVLTF. The CDR3 nucleotides are TGCGCCAGCAGCCAAGTAATTAGGGAGTCTGCGTGGGTCCTGACTTTC.

In DNA, the CDR3 is TGTGCCAGCAGTTTATCTGGGGGTCGGAGGGAGCAGTACTTC. It specifies CASSLSGGRREQYF. The chain joins TRBV27 to TRBJ2-7; D possibly uses TRBD1 or TRBD2 (5 bases each). Germline lookup yields CDR1 MNHEY and CDR2 SMNVEV (reference sequence). The CDR3 is 14 amino acids. Trimming took off 0 bases at V and 7 bases at J, with 13 bases between the two ends.

This clone was observed a handful of times. The chain links TRBV18 to TRBJ2-1, with D possibly being TRBD2 (6 bases). Germline V gene data show CDR1 as KGHSH and CDR2 as LQKENI. This CDR3 has 15 amino acids. Trimming removed 3 bases from V and 9 bases from J, with 18 bases in between. The CDR3 reads CASSPGLERGTEQFF. CDR3 nucleotide sequence: TGTGCCAGCTCACCGGGACTTGAAAGGGGCACTGAGCAGTTCTTC.

This clone was counted many times. The rearrangement links TRBV14 to TRBJ1-2; D uncertain. The CDR3 contains 12 residues. Germline CDR1 is SGHDN and CDR2 is FVKESK. Trimming pared 7 bases from V and 4 bases from J, leaving 10 bases between. CDR3 nucleotide sequence: TGTGCCAGCACCCGGTGGGGCTATGGCTACACCTTC. It yields the protein CASTRWGYGYTF.

The rearrangement uses TRBV11-2 and TRBJ2-3; weak D call: TRBD2 (6 bases). Trimming took 0 bases from V and 6 from J, leaving 13 bases between them. CDR3 length equals 15 residues. Germline V gene lookup returns CDR1 SGHAT and CDR2 FQNNGV. The CDR3 sequence is CASSLDFGSMDTQYF. In nucleotides, the CDR3 is TGTGCCAGCAGCTTAGATTTCGGGAGTATGGATACGCAGTATTTT.

The gene calls are TRBV5-1 and TRBJ2-1, with no clear D. CDR1 SGHRS and CDR2 YFSETQ come from the germline V gene. This CDR3 contains 16 residues. V was pared by 0 bases and J by 6 bases, with 16 bases between. The DNA for the CDR3 is TGCGCCAGCAGCTTGGCCGGTTTTGGCGCGGTCAATGAGCAGTTCTTC. Amino acids: CASSLAGFGAVNEQFF.

The chain carries TRBV7-3 and TRBJ2-3, with 9 bases that match TRBD2. This CDR3 contains 18 residues. The germline gives CDR1 SGHTA, CDR2 FQGTGA. V shed 2 bases and J 6 bases; nucleotides not matched to a gene: 15. DNA for the CDR3: TGTGCCAGCAGCTTATCAGTATCGATGCGGGAGGGCGCGGATACGCAGTATTTT. Residues: CASSLSVSMREGADTQYF.

This sequence joins TRBV19 and TRBJ1-6, with TRBD1 matching 9 bases. The CDR3 has 14 amino acids. CDR1 is LNHDA and CDR2 is SQIVND in the germline V gene (reference sequence). V shed 6 bases and J 10 bases; nucleotides not matched to a gene: 7. Here the CDR3 DNA reads TGTGCCAGTAGCCGGGACAGGGAAGACTCACCCCTCCACTTT. This translates into CASSRDREDSPLHF.

This clone was seen just once. Within the sample, other DNA sequences also encode this same CDR3. The rearrangement uses TRBV9 and TRBJ2-2; 8 nucleotides align to TRBD2. CDR1 is SGDLS, CDR2 YYNGEE, per germline. The ends lost 0 bases at V and 5 bases at J; junction bases unmatched: 6. The CDR3 contains 16 residues. CDR3 protein: CASSVDAGGWTGELFF. The DNA of the CDR3 is TGTGCCAGCAGCGTAGATGCGGGGGGTTGGACCGGGGAGCTGTTTTTT.